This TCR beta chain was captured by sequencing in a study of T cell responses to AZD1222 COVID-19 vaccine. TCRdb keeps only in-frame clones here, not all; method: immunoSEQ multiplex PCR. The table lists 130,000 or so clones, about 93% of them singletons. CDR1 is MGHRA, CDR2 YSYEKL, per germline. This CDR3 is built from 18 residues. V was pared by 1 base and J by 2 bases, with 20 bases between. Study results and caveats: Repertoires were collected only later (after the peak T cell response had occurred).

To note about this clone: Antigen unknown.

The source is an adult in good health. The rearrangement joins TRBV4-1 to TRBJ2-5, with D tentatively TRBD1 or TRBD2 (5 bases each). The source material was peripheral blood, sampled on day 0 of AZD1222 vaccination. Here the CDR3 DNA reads TGCGCCAGCAGCCAAGTAGCATACCCCGGGACGGAGCAAGAGACCCAGTACTTC. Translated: CASSQVAYPGTEQETQYF.